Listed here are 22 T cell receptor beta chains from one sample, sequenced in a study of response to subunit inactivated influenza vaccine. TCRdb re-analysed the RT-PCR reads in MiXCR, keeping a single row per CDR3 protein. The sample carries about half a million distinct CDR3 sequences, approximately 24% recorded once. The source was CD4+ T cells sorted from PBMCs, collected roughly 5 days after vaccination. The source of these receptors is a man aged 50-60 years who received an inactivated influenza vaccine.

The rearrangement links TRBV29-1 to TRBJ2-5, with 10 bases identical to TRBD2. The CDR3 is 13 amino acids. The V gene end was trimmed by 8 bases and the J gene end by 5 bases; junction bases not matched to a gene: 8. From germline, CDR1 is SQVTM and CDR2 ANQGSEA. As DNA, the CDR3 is TGCAGCACCCGGACTAGCGGCTGGGAGACCCAGTACTTC. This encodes CSTRTSGWETQYF.

The CDR3 region is CASSLRTGFNNEQFF. The CDR3 bases are TGTGCCAGCAGCTTGAGGACAGGATTCAACAATGAGCAGTTCTTC. This sequence joins TRBV11-2 and TRBJ2-1; 7 bases map to TRBD1. CDR1 is SGHAT, CDR2 FQNNGV, per germline. This CDR3 spans 15 amino acids. V shed 3 bases, J shed 5 bases, and the junction held 7 bases outside the gene matches.

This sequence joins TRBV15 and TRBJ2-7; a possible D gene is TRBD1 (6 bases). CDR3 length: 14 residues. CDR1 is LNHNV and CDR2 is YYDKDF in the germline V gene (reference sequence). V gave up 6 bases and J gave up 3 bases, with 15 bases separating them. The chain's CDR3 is CATRRTGSHYEQYF. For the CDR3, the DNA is TGTGCCACCAGGAGAACAGGGTCCCACTACGAGCAGTACTTC.

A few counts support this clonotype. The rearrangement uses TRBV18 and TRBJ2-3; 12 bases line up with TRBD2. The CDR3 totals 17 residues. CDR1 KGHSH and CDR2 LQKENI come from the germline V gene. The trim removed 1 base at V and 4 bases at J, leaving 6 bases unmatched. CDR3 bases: TGTGCCAGCTCACCACGCGCTAGCGGGGGGGCATCAGATACGCAGTATTTT. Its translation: CASSPRASGGASDTQYF.

The chain's CDR3 is CSAGQGHEQFF. For the CDR3, the DNA is TGCAGTGCCGGACAGGGTCATGAGCAGTTCTTC. This chain connects TRBV20-1 to TRBJ2-1; TRBD1 matches at 8 bases. V shed 6 bases, J shed 8 bases, and the junction held 3 bases outside the gene matches. Germline V gives CDR1 DFQATT, CDR2 SNEGSKA (reference sequence). This CDR3 has 11 amino acids.

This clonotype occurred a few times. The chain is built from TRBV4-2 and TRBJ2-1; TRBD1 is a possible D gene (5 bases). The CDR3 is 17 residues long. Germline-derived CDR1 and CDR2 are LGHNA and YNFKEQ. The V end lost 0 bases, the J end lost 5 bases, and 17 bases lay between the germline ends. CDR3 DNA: TGTGCCAGCAGCCAAGAGCCAGGCGCCCTAGGGGACAATGAGCAGTTCTTC. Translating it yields CASSQEPGALGDNEQFF.

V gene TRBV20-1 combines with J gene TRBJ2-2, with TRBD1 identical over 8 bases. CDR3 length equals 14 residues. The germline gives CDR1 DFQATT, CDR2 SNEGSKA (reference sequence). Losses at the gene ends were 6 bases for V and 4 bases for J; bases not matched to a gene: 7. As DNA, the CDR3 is TGCAGTGCCCTGAAGACAGGGGCCACCGGGGAGCTGTTTTTT. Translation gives CSALKTGATGELFF.

The chain's CDR3 is CASSYDSMDYEQYF. CDR3 nucleotide sequence: TGTGCCAGCAGTTACGACAGTATGGACTACGAGCAGTACTTC. The rearrangement uses TRBV6-2 or TRBV6-3 and TRBJ2-7, with a weak D call TRBD1 (5 bases). This CDR3 is 14 amino acids long. V was clipped by 2 bases and J by 3 bases, with 11 bases between them. Germline CDR1 and CDR2: MNHEY and SVGEGT.

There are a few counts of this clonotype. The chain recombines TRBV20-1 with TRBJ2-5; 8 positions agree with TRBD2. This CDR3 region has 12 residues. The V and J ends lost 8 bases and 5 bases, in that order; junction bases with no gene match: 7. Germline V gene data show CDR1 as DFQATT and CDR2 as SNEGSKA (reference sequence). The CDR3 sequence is CSRAGGSETQYF. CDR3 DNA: TGCAGTCGGGCGGGAGGTTCTGAGACCCAGTACTTC.

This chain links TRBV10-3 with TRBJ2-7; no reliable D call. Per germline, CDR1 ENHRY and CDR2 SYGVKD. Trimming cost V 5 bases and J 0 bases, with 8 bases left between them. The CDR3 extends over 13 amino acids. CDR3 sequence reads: CAISRLDSYEQYF. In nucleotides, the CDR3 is TGTGCCATCAGTCGACTGGACTCCTACGAGCAGTACTTC.

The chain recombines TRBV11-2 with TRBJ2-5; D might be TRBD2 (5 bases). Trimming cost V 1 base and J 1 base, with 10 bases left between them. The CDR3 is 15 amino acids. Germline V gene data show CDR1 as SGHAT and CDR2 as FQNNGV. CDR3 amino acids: CASSLVSSGQETQYF. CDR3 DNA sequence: TGTGCCAGCAGCTTAGTGTCCAGCGGCCAAGAGACCCAGTACTTC.

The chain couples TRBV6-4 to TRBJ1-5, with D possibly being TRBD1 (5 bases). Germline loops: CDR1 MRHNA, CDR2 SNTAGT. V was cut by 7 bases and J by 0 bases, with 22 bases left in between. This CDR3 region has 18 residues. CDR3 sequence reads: CASKVFNGGARSNQPQHF. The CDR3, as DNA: TGTGCCAGCAAAGTTTTTAACGGAGGGGCGCGTAGCAATCAGCCCCAGCATTTT.

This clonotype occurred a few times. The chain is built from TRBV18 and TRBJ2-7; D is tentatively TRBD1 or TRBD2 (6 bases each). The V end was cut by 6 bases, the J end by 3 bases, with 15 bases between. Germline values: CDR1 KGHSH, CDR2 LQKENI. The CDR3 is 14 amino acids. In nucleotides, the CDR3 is TGTGCCAGCTCTCCCGTCGGGGGCTACTACGAGCAGTACTTC. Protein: CASSPVGGYYEQYF.

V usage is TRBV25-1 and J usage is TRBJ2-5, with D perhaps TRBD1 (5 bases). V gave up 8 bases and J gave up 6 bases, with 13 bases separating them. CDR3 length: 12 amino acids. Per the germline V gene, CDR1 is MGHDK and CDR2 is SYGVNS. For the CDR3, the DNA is TGTGCCAGCGGGCCCGACAGCAAGACCCAGTACTTC. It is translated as CASGPDSKTQYF.

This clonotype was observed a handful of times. CDR3 coding DNA: TGTGCCAGCACCACCGCCCAGGGGGGCGAGCAGTACTTC. Translated, it gives CASTTAQGGEQYF. V gene TRBV6-1 combines with J gene TRBJ2-7; perhaps TRBD1 as D (7 bases). V lost 7 bases, J lost 6 bases, and 16 bases lay in between. The germline V gene encodes CDR1 MNHNS and CDR2 SASEGT. The CDR3 totals 13 residues.

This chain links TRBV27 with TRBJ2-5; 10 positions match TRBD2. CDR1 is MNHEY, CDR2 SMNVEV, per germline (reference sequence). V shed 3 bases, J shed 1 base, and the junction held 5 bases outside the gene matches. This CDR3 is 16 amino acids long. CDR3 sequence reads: CASSFLSGRAQETQYF. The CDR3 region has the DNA TGTGCCAGCAGTTTCTTAAGCGGGAGGGCCCAAGAGACCCAGTACTTC.

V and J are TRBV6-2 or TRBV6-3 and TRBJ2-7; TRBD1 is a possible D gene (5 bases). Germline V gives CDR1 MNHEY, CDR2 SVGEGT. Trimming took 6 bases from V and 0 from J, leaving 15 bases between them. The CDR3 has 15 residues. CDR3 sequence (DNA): TGTGCCAGCAGAAACCACAGGAGACTCTCCTACGAGCAGTACTTC. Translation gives CASRNHRRLSYEQYF.

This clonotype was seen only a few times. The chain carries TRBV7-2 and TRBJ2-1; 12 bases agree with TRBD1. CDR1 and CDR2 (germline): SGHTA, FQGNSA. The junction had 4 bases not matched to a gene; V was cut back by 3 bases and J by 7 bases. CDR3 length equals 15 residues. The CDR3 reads CASSLGQGAWNEQFF. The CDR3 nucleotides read TGTGCCAGCAGCTTGGGACAGGGGGCTTGGAATGAGCAGTTCTTC.

The CDR3 loop reads CASSLVRGGGTEAFF. The CDR3, as DNA: TGTGCCAGCAGCTTAGTCCGGGGAGGGGGCACTGAAGCTTTCTTT. This chain links TRBV7-2 with TRBJ1-1; weak D call: TRBD1 (6 bases). Trimming removed 1 base at V and 4 bases at J, with 13 bases between. This CDR3 has 15 amino acids. Germline V gene lookup returns CDR1 SGHTA and CDR2 FQGNSA.

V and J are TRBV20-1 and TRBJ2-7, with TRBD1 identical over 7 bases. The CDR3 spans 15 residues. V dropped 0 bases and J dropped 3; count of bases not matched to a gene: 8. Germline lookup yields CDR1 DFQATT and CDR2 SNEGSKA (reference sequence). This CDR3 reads CSARDKNRGYYEQYF. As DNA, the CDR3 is TGCAGTGCTAGAGATAAAAACAGGGGCTACTACGAGCAGTACTTC.

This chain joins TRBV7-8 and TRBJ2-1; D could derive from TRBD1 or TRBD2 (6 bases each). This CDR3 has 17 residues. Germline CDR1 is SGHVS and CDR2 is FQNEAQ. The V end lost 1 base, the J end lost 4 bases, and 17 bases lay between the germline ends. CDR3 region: CASSLETLRGGYNEQFF. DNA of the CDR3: TGTGCCAGCAGCTTAGAGACCCTTAGAGGGGGGTACAATGAGCAGTTCTTC. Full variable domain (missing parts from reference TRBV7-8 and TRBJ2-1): GAGVSQSPRYKVAKRGQDVALRCDPISGHVSLFWYQQALGQGPEFLTYFQNEAQLDKSGLPSDRFFAERPEGSVSTLKIQRTQQEDSAVYLCASSLETLRGGYNEQFFGPGTRLTVL.

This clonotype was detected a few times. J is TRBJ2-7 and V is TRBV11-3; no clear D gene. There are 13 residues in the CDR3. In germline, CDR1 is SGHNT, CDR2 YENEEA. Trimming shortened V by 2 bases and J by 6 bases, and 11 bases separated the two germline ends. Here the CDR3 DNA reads TGTGCCAGCAGCTTACGCCCCTTGGGCGAGCAGTACTTC. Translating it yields CASSLRPLGEQYF.